This T cell receptor (beta chain) was retrieved from a study of T cell responses to AZD1222 COVID-19 vaccine. Points from the study as a whole: An increase in Spike-specific TCR breadth and depth was observed after two AZD1222 doses. It was only a handful of AZD1222 recipients who were seropositive at baseline. Every sample of the repertoires postdated the peak T cell response.

Remarks on this clone: The target antigen is unknown.

The method was immunoSEQ multiplex PCR; TCRdb's version includes in-frame clones alone and lacks a portion of them. The sample yields under 80,000 clones, 60% to 85% seen once. The V gene's germline CDR1 is GTSNPN and CDR2 SVGIG (reference sequence). V lost 6 bases, J lost 5 bases, and 3 bases stayed unmatched. The CDR3 is 14 residues long. This sequence originates from an adult in good health. The sample was peripheral blood, taken on day 0 of MenACWY control vaccination. V is TRBV30 and J is TRBJ2-2; TRBD2 aligns across 13 bases. CDR3 nucleotides: TGTGCCTGTACTAGCGGGAGGGTTACCGGGGAGCTGTTTTTT. It translates to CACTSGRVTGELFF.